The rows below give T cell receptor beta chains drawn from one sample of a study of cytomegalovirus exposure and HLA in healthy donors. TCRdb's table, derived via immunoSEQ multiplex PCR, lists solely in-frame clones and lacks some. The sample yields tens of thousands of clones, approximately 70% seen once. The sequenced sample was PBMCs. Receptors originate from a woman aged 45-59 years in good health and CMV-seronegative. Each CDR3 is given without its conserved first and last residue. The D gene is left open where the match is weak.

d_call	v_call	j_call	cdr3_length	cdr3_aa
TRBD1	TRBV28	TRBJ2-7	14	ASSLPRTGGSYEQY
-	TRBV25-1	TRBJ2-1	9	ASISYNEQF
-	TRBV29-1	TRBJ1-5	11	SVGQQDNQPQH
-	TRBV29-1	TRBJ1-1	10	SAYLRNTEAF
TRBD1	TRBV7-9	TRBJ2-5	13	ASSSDRGREETQY
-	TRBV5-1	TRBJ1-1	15	ASSLEQAFAMNTEAF
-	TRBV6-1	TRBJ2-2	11	ASSGDSTGELF
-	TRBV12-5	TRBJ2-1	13	ASGAGRMILNEQF
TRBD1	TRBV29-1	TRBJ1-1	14	SAKRQGPLENTEAF
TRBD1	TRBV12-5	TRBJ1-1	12	ASGLEGARAEAF
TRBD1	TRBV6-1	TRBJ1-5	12	ASSVTGGGQPQH
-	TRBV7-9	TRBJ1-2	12	ASSLAPGAGGYT